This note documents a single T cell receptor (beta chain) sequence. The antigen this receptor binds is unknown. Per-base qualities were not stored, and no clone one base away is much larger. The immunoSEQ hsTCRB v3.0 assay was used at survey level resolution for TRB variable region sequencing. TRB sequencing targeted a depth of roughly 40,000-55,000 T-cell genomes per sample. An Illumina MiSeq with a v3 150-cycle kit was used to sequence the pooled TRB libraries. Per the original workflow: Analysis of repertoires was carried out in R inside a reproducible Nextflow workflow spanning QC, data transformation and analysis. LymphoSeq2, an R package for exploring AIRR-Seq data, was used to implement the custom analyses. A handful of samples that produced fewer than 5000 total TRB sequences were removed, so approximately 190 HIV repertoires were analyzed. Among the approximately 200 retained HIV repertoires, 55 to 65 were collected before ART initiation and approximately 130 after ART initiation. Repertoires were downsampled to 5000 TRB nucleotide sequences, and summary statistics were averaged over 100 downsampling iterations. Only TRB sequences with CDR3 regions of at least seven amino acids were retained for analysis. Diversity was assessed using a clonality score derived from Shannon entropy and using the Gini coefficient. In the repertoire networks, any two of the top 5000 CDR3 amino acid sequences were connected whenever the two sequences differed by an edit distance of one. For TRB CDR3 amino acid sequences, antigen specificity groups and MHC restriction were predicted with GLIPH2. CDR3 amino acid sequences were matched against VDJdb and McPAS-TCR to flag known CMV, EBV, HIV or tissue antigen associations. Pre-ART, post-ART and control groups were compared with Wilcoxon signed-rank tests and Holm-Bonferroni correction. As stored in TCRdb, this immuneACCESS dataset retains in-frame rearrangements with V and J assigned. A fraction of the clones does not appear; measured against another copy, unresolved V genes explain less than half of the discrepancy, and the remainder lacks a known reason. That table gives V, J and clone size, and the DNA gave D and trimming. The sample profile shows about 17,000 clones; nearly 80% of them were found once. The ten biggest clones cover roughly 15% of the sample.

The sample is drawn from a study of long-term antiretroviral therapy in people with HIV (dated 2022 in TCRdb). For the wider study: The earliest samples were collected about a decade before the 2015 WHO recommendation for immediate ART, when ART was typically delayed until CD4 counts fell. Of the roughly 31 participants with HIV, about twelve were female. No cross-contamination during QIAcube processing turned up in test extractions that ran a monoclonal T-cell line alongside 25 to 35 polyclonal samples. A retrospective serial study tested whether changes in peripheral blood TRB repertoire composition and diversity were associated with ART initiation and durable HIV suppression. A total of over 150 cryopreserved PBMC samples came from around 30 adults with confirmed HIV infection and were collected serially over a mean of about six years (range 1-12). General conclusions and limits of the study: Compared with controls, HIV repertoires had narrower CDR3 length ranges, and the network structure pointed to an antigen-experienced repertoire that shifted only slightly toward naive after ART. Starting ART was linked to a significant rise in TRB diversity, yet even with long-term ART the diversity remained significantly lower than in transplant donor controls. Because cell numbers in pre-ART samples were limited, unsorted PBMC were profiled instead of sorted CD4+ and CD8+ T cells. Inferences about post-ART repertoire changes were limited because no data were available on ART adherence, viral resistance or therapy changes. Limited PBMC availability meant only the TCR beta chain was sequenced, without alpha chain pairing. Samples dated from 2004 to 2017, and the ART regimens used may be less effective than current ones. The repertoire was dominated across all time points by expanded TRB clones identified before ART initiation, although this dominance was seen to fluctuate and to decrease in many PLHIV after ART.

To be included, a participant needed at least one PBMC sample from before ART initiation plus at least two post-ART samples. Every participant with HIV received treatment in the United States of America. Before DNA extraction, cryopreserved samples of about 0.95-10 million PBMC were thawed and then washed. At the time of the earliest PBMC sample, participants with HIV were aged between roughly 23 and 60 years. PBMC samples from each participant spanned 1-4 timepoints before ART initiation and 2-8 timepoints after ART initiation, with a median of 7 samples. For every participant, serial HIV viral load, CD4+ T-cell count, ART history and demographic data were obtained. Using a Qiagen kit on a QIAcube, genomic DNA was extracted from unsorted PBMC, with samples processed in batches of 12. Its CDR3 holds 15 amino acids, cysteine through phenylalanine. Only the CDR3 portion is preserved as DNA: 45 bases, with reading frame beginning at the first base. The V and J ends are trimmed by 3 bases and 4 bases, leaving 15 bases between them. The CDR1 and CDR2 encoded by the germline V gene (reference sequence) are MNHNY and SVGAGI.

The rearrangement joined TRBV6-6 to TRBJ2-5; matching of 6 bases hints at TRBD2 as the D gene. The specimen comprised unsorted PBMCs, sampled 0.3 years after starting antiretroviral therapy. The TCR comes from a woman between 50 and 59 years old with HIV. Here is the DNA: TGTGCCAGCAGTTATCCGGGACTGGCGGGAGAGACCCAGTACTTC. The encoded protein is CASSYPGLAGETQYF.